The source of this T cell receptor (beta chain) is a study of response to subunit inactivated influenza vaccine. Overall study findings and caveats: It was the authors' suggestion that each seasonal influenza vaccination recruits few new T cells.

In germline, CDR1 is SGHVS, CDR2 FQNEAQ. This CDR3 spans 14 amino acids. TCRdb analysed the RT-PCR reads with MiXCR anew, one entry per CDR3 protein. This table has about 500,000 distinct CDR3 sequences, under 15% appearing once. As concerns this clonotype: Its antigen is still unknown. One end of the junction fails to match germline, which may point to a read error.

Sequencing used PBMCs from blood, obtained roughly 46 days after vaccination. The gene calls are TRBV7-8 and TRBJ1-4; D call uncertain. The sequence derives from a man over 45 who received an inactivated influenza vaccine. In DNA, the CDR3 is TGTGCCAGCAGCCCTCGGGGTGCTAATGAAAAACTGCTTTTT. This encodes CASSPRGANEKLLF.